These 10 T cell receptor beta chains originate from one sample sequenced in a study of T cells in Graves' hyperthyroidism and ophthalmopathy. Amplification targeted TCR beta CDR3 regions from RNA transcripts. First-round RT-PCR with HTBI primers amplified the TCR CDR3 region. From the multiplex PCR reads, TCRdb called clonotypes with MiXCR, one entry per CDR3 protein. Of just over 550,000 distinct CDR3 sequences in the sample, 35% to 55% were seen once. The sequenced sample was peripheral blood or thyroid tissue (not recorded which). The receptor set was obtained from a young woman with Graves' hyperthyroidism.

This clonotype has a single count. The gene calls are TRBV7-3 and TRBJ1-2; a weak D match, TRBD1 (6 bases). This CDR3 has 17 residues. The V end was cut by 5 bases, the J end by 4 bases, with 23 bases between. Germline V gene lookup returns CDR1 SGHTA and CDR2 FQGTGA. The CDR3 DNA follows: TGTGCCAGCAGCCAAAATGCACAAGGGGGGTCGGCCTATGGCTACACCTTC. Translated, it gives CASSQNAQGGSAYGYTF.

This clonotype showed up many times. The chain couples TRBV10-3 to TRBJ2-2; 12 nucleotides match TRBD2. Germline V gene sequence: CDR1 ENHRY, CDR2 SYGVKD. V gave up 8 bases and J gave up 4 bases; unmatched junction bases: 2. The CDR3 is made up of 14 amino acids. CDR3 protein: CAIGGLAGTGELFF. CDR3 bases: TGTGCCATCGGGGGACTAGCGGGCACCGGGGAGCTGTTTTTT.

This clonotype was picked up many times. V usage is TRBV6-5 and J usage is TRBJ1-4; D is perhaps TRBD1 (5 bases). V lost 0 bases, J lost 2 bases, and 7 bases lay in between. Germline assignment: CDR1 MNHEY and CDR2 SVGAGI. The CDR3 is 15 amino acids. CDR3 region: CASSYSGGTNEKLFF. The CDR3 nucleotides read TGTGCCAGCAGTTACTCGGGGGGTACTAATGAAAAACTGTTTTTT.

V is TRBV25-1 and J is TRBJ1-2, with TRBD1 as a possible D gene (5 bases). Germline values: CDR1 MGHDK, CDR2 SYGVNS. This CDR3 region has 12 residues. With 11 bases removed from V and 4 bases from J, the gap between germline ends came to 14 bases. The CDR3, as DNA: TGTGCCGTCGTTCGAGACAGCTATGGCTACACCTTC. It specifies CAVVRDSYGYTF.

This clonotype has a count of ten or more. CDR3 protein: CSATGQPNEKLFF. The CDR3 coding sequence is TGCAGCGCTACGGGACAGCCGAATGAAAAACTGTTTTTT. J is TRBJ1-4 and V is TRBV29-1; 7 positions agree with TRBD1. V shed 7 bases, J shed 5 bases, and the junction held 7 bases outside the gene matches. CDR3 length: 13 amino acids. Germline CDR1 and CDR2: SQVTM and ANQGSEA. The full variable domain, in which reference TRBV29-1 and TRBJ1-4 provide the parts outside the CDR3, is SAVISQKPSRDICQRGTSLTIQCQVDSQVTMMFWYRQQPGQSLTLIATANQGSEATYESGFVIDKFPISRPNLTFSTLTVSNMSPEDSSIYLCSATGQPNEKLFFGSGTQLSVL.

V is TRBV2 and J is TRBJ1-5; TRBD1 is a possible D gene (6 bases). Per the germline V gene, CDR1 is SNHLY and CDR2 is FYNNEI. CDR3 length: 14 amino acids. V was shortened by 9 bases and J by 4 bases, with 16 bases between the two germline ends. CDR3 loop: CARALGGRNQPQHF. The CDR3 DNA is TGTGCCAGGGCATTAGGGGGTCGGAATCAGCCCCAGCATTTT.

The chain has TRBV7-9 and TRBJ1-3, with TRBD1 identical over 9 bases. The CDR3 totals 15 residues. After removal of 9 bases from V and 4 bases from J, the junction contained 10 bases not matched to a gene. Looked up from germline, CDR1 is SEHNR and CDR2 is FQNEAQ (reference sequence). CDR3 amino acids: CASMRTGAEGNTIYF. The CDR3 bases are TGTGCCAGTATGAGGACAGGGGCGGAAGGAAACACCATATATTTT.

The chain joins TRBV6-1 to TRBJ1-4; 9 bases map to TRBD1. Looked up from germline, CDR1 is MNHNS and CDR2 is SASEGT. The CDR3 length is 16 residues. V shed 5 bases and J 8 bases; nucleotides not matched to a gene: 12. CDR3 in amino acids: CASSRRGTGIVEKLFF. CDR3 in DNA: TGTGCCAGCAGTCGAAGAGGGACAGGGATAGTGGAAAAACTGTTTTTT.

This clonotype was counted ten times or more. This sequence joins TRBV10-3 and TRBJ1-2, with 12 bases lining up with TRBD1. V dropped 6 bases and J dropped 8; count of bases not matched to a gene: 10. The CDR3 covers 15 residues. Looked up from germline, CDR1 is ENHRY and CDR2 is SYGVKD. The CDR3 sequence: CAISPVGQGAGGYTF. The CDR3 DNA reads TGTGCCATCAGCCCTGTGGGACAGGGGGCGGGAGGCTACACCTTC.

This chain joins TRBV24-1 and TRBJ2-5; D is undetermined. Germline CDR1 is KGHDR and CDR2 is SFDVKD. CDR3 size: 13 residues. The germline V and J ends were trimmed by 10 bases and 5 bases, with 16 bases remaining between them. CDR3 in DNA: TGTGCCACAGGGCCCCCTGATCATGAGACCCAGTACTTC. Translating it yields CATGPPDHETQYF.